At least ten counts were recorded for the clone carrying this T cell receptor beta chain. Unique molecular identifiers were used to barcode this TCRbeta library. MiXCR, applied by TCRdb to the PCR reads, yields one record per CDR3 protein. The sample has hundreds of thousands of distinct CDR3 sequences; roughly 10% are singletons. The data originate from a study of T-cell reconstitution after alpha-beta-depleted transplantation in children. This CDR3 region has 16 residues. The V and J ends lost 3 bases and 1 base, in that order; junction bases with no gene match: 3. In germline, CDR1 is KGHSH, CDR2 LQKENI.

This TCR was sampled from a human donor who donated a stem cell graft to a child with acute lymphoblastic leukemia. The sequencing used PBMCs from the stem cell graft donor, collected from the stem cell graft. The chain couples TRBV18 to TRBJ2-4; 10 positions agree with TRBD1. The CDR3 sequence: CASSPGQGVAKNIQYF. CDR3 nucleotide sequence: TGTGCCAGCTCACCCGGACAGGGGGTGGCCAAAAACATTCAGTACTTC.